These 22 T cell receptor beta chains originate from one sample sequenced in a study of blood T cell repertoires in COVID-19. Some clones are missing from TCRdb's copy, which holds only in-frame ones; the method was immunoSEQ multiplex PCR. The table shows 150,000 to 200,000 clones, with approximately 80% occurring only once. Source material: peripheral blood. These TCRs come from a woman between 40 and 55 years old with COVID-19, enrolled during active disease.

The chain combines TRBV24-1 with TRBJ2-1; TRBD2 is a possible D gene (6 bases). The CDR3 is 14 residues long. V was pared by 3 bases and J by 6 bases, with 11 bases between. Germline CDR1 reads KGHDR; CDR2 reads SFDVKD. This CDR3 is CATSDTGTFNEQFF. As DNA, the CDR3 is TGTGCCACCAGTGATACTGGGACTTTCAATGAGCAGTTCTTC.

The chain carries TRBV5-1 and TRBJ2-2, with 13 nucleotides matching TRBD2. Looked up from germline, CDR1 is SGHRS and CDR2 is YFSETQ. The V segment lost 4 bases and the J segment 6 bases; nucleotides outside the gene matches: 6. The CDR3 runs to 16 residues. CDR3 sequence: CASSAGTSGIAGELFF. The CDR3 DNA reads TGCGCCAGCAGCGCGGGGACTAGCGGGATCGCCGGGGAGCTGTTTTTT.

The V gene is TRBV19, the J gene TRBJ2-2; unclear D gene. Germline V gene data show CDR1 as LNHDA and CDR2 as SQIVND (reference sequence). The CDR3 sequence is 12 residues long. Trimming removed 6 bases at V and 8 bases at J, with 10 bases between. As DNA, the CDR3 is TGTGCCAGTAGGGGCCCTTTGGGGGAGCTGTTTTTT. It encodes CASRGPLGELFF.

CDR3 amino acids: CASSQIPGVQGGDTEAFF. Here the CDR3 DNA reads TGTGCCAGCAGCCAAATCCCGGGCGTTCAGGGTGGGGACACTGAAGCTTTCTTT. The V gene is TRBV3-1 (or the pseudogene TRBV3-2), the J gene TRBJ1-1; tentative D call: TRBD1 (5 bases). The CDR3 loop spans 18 amino acids. V lost 2 bases to trimming and J lost 3 bases, with 22 bases between them. Germline values: CDR1 LGHDT, CDR2 YNNKEL (reference sequence).

The chain joins TRBV2 to TRBJ2-7; 10 bases are a match to TRBD1. Germline CDR1 and CDR2: SNHLY and FYNNEI. Trimming took 3 bases from V and 6 from J; bases not matched to a gene: 5. The length of the CDR3 is 14 residues. The CDR3 is CASSERQGAFEQYF. The CDR3 DNA reads as TGTGCCAGCAGTGAGCGACAGGGGGCTTTCGAGCAGTACTTC.

The V call is TRBV7-2, the J call TRBJ2-2; TRBD2 matches at 11 bases. Germline CDR1 reads SGHTA; CDR2 reads FQGNSA. Trimming at V came to 4 bases and at J to 6 bases, leaving 16 bases not matched to a gene. CDR3 length equals 19 residues. The CDR3 here is CASSSAASGRTVGAGELFF. The CDR3, as DNA: TGTGCCAGCAGCTCCGCGGCTAGCGGGAGGACGGTGGGGGCCGGGGAGCTGTTTTTT.

The V and J genes are TRBV11-2 and TRBJ1-2; 7 bases fit TRBD1. Trimming cost V 5 bases and J 1 base; bases outside gene matches: 7. Germline V gives CDR1 SGHAT, CDR2 FQNNGV. The CDR3 spans 15 residues. CDR3 nucleotides: TGTGCCAGCAGCGGAACAGGGGAATATAACTATGGCTACACCTTC. Translated: CASSGTGEYNYGYTF.

This chain uses TRBV5-1 with TRBJ1-2; 11 positions agree with TRBD1. CDR1 is SGHRS, CDR2 YFSETQ, per germline. The V gene end was trimmed by 3 bases and the J gene end by 4 bases; junction bases not matched to a gene: 5. The CDR3 is 15 residues long. The CDR3 sequence is CASSSGTGGLYGYTF. The CDR3 nucleotides are TGCGCCAGCAGCTCCGGGACAGGGGGTCTCTATGGCTACACCTTC.

The CDR3 nucleotides read TGCGCCAGCAGCCCCTCTAGCGGGAGGGCCAGTGAGCAGTTCTTC. Its translation: CASSPSSGRASEQFF. V gene TRBV10-2 combines with J gene TRBJ2-1; 12 bases align to TRBD2. The CDR3 consists of 15 residues. CDR1 is WSHSY, CDR2 SAAADI, per germline. Germline trimming cut 6 bases from V and 9 bases from J; bases unmatched to any gene: 9.

CDR3 bases: TGCAGCGTTTTCGGAGGTGTTATCCCCTACAATGAGCAGTTCTTC. It specifies CSVFGGVIPYNEQFF. The chain combines TRBV29-1 with TRBJ2-1; possible D gene TRBD2, 5 bases. The CDR3 spans 15 residues. Germline V gives CDR1 SQVTM, CDR2 ANQGSEA. V lost 5 bases and J 2 bases, leaving 16 bases between the germline ends.

The rearrangement joins TRBV18 to TRBJ2-7, with TRBD1 identical over 8 bases. With 6 bases clipped from V and 4 bases from J, the junction kept 14 bases outside the gene matches. The CDR3 spans 16 residues. Germline CDR1 reads KGHSH; CDR2 reads LQKENI. The CDR3 is CASSQPFGQGQYEQYF. Here the CDR3 DNA reads TGTGCCAGCTCCCAACCGTTTGGACAGGGTCAATACGAGCAGTACTTC.

The chain links TRBV18 to TRBJ2-2, with TRBD2 identical over 9 bases. V lost 5 bases to trimming and J lost 8 bases; unmatched junction nucleotides: 6. The CDR3 totals 14 residues. Germline CDR1 and CDR2: KGHSH and LQKENI. Written as DNA, the CDR3 is TGTGCCAGCTCATCCGTGCTAGCGGGAGGGGAGCTGTTTTTT. Protein sequence: CASSSVLAGGELFF. Drawing the rest from reference TRBV18 and TRBJ2-2, the complete variable domain is NAGVMQNPRHLVRRRGQEARLRCSPMKGHSHVYWYRQLPEEGLKFMVYLQKENIIDESGMPKERFSAEFPKEGPSILRIQQVVRGDSAAYFCASSSVLAGGELFFGEGSRLTVL.

This clone appeared a single time. The rearrangement uses TRBV13 and TRBJ1-1, with no clear D. V lost 3 bases, J lost 4 bases, and 3 bases lay in between. The germline V gene encodes CDR1 PRHDT and CDR2 FYEKMQ (reference sequence). This CDR3 is 11 amino acids long. CDR3 nucleotide sequence: TGTGCCAGCAGCTTTATCACTGAAGCTTTCTTT. Amino acid sequence: CASSFITEAFF.

The chain combines TRBV14 with TRBJ2-1; possibly TRBD1 for D (6 bases). The CDR3 loop spans 16 amino acids. Trimming removed 1 base at V and 8 bases at J, with 18 bases between. The germline V gene has CDR1 SGHDN and CDR2 FVKESK. This CDR3 reads CASSQAGTLSVYEQFF. CDR3 sequence (DNA): TGTGCCAGCAGCCAAGCAGGGACACTATCTGTCTATGAGCAGTTCTTC.

This rearrangement joins TRBV5-1 to TRBJ2-1; 11 bases line up with TRBD2. The junction had 4 bases not matched to a gene; V was cut back by 4 bases and J by 4 bases. CDR1 and CDR2 from the germline V gene are SGHRS and YFSETQ. CDR3 length: 15 residues. CDR3 sequence (DNA): TGCGCCAGCAGCGCAGGGACTAGCGGTTACAATGAGCAGTTCTTC. Translated, it gives CASSAGTSGYNEQFF.

The rearrangement links TRBV7-2 to TRBJ1-2, with 12 bases lining up with TRBD1. This CDR3 region has 15 residues. With 1 base clipped from V and 7 bases from J, the junction kept 4 bases outside the gene matches. Germline values: CDR1 SGHTA, CDR2 FQGNSA. CDR3 loop: CASSLGGDRGPGYTF. CDR3 nucleotides: TGTGCCAGCAGCTTAGGTGGGGACAGGGGGCCTGGCTACACCTTC.

The chain uses TRBV6-5 and TRBJ2-1; 9 bases line up with TRBD1. This CDR3 is built from 14 residues. Germline V lookup: CDR1 MNHEY, CDR2 SVGAGI. J was trimmed by 8 bases and V by 6 bases; bases with no gene match: 8. The CDR3: CASSDTGGIDEQFF. CDR3 DNA: TGTGCCAGCAGCGATACAGGGGGCATTGATGAGCAGTTCTTC.

This chain joins TRBV2 and TRBJ2-5, with 10 bases fitting TRBD2. The ends lost 5 bases at V and 5 bases at J; junction bases unmatched: 8. Germline V gene sequence: CDR1 SNHLY, CDR2 FYNNEI. This CDR3 is built from 15 residues. CDR3 in DNA: TGTGCCAGCAGTAGGACTAGCGGCTTGGGGGAGACCCAGTACTTC. It encodes CASSRTSGLGETQYF.

The chain joins TRBV28 to TRBJ1-6; tentatively, D is TRBD1 (6 bases). V was trimmed by 2 bases and J by 9 bases, leaving 17 bases between them. Germline CDR1 is MDHEN and CDR2 is SYDVKM. This CDR3 comprises 16 residues. The CDR3 here is CASSLGDTGRGSPLHF. The CDR3 coding sequence is TGTGCCAGCAGTTTAGGGGACACAGGAAGGGGTTCACCCCTCCACTTT. The full variable domain, its missing parts supplied by reference TRBV28 and TRBJ1-6, is DVKVTQSSRYLVKRTGEKVFLECVQDMDHENMFWYRQDPGLGLRLIYFSYDVKMKEKGDIPEGYSVSREKKERFSLILESASTNQTSMYLCASSLGDTGRGSPLHFGNGTRLTVT.

Only one count was recorded for this clone. One end of the junction fails to match germline, which may point to a read error. The CDR3 spells CAGRPGSYGYTF. The CDR3 DNA sequence: TGTGCCGGCAGGCCGGGGAGCTATGGCTACACCTTC. This chain connects TRBV2 to TRBJ1-2; the D is unclear. The CDR3 has 12 residues. In germline, CDR1 is SNHLY, CDR2 FYNNEI.

The genes are TRBV12-3 or TRBV12-4 and TRBJ2-1; D unclear. The V end was cut by 5 bases, the J end by 4 bases, with 9 bases between. The CDR3 has 13 residues. DNA of the CDR3: TGTGCCAGCAGTCTCGCAGAATACAATGAGCAGTTCTTC. Residues: CASSLAEYNEQFF.

The V and J genes are TRBV7-2 and TRBJ2-3; 8 nucleotides match TRBD2. The length of the CDR3 is 16 residues. The germline gives CDR1 SGHTA, CDR2 FQGNSA. The ends lost 0 bases at V and 4 bases at J; junction bases unmatched: 6. Here the CDR3 reads CASSLAPAGGADTQYF. The CDR3 DNA follows: TGTGCCAGCAGCTTAGCCCCGGCGGGGGGTGCAGATACGCAGTATTTT.